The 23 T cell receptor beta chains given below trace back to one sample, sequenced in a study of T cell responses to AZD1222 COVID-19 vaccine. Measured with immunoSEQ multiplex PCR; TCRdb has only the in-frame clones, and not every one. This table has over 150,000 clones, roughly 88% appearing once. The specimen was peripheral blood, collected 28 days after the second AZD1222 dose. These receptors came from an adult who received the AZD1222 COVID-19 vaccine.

The CDR3 nucleotides read TGTGCCAGTAGTATAGATCGCAGAGACTTAACAAACACTGAAGCTTTCTTT. Encoded protein: CASSIDRRDLTNTEAFF. The chain carries TRBV19 and TRBJ1-1; D not resolved. The V and J ends lost 0 bases and 2 bases respectively, with 16 bases between them. Germline CDR1 is LNHDA and CDR2 is SQIVND (reference sequence). The length of the CDR3 is 17 residues.

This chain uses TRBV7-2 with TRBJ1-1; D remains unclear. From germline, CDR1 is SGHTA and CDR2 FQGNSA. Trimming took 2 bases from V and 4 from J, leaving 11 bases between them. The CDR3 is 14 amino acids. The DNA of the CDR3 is TGTGCCAGCAGCTTAAGTCAGGCACTCACTGAAGCTTTCTTT. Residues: CASSLSQALTEAFF. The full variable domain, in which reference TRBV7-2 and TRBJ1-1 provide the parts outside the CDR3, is GAGVSQSPSNKVTEKGKDVELRCDPISGHTALYWYRQSLGQGLEFLIYFQGNSAPDKSGLPSDRFSAERTGGSVSTLTIQRTQQEDSAVYLCASSLSQALTEAFFGQGTRLTVV.

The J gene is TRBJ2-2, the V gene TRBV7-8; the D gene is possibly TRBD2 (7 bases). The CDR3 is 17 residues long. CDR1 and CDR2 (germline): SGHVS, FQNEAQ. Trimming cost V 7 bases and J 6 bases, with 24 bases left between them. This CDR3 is CASTPISGGGGAGELFF. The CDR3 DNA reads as TGTGCCAGCACCCCCATTTCTGGCGGGGGCGGAGCCGGGGAGCTGTTTTTT.

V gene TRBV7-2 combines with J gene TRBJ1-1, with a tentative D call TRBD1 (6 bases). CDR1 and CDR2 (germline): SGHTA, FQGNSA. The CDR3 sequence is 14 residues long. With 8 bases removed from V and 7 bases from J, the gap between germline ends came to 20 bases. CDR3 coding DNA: TGTGCCAGCGGCTATACAGCAGGGGCCCTTGAAGCTTTCTTT. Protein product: CASGYTAGALEAFF. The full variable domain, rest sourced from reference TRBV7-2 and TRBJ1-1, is GAGVSQSPSNKVTEKGKDVELRCDPISGHTALYWYRQSLGQGLEFLIYFQGNSAPDKSGLPSDRFSAERTGGSVSTLTIQRTQQEDSAVYLCASGYTAGALEAFFGQGTRLTVV.

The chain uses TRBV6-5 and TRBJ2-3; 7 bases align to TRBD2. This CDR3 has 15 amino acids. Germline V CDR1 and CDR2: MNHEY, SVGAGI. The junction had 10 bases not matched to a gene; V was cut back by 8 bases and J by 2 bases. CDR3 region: CASSEAAGTTDTQYF. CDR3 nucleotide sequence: TGTGCCAGCTCCGAAGCAGCGGGGACCACAGATACGCAGTATTTT.

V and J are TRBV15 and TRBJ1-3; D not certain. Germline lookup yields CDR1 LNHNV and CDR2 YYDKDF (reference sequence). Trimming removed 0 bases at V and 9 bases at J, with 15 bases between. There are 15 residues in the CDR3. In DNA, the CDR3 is TGTGCCACCAGCAGAGAACGGGCTGAGGGTTCCACCATATATTTT. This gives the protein CATSRERAEGSTIYF.

CDR3 bases: TGTGCCAGCAGCTCGGACAGTTACTATGGCTACACCTTC. As protein: CASSSDSYYGYTF. The V gene is TRBV5-5, the J gene TRBJ1-2, with D possibly TRBD1 on 6 matching bases. V lost 3 bases, J lost 3 bases, and 9 bases lay in between. The germline CDR1 and CDR2 sequences are SGHKS and YYEKEE (reference sequence). The CDR3 loop spans 13 amino acids. The whole variable domain, filled in from reference TRBV5-5 and TRBJ1-2, reads DAGVTQSPTHLIKTRGQQVTLRCSPISGHKSVSWYQQVLGQGPQFIFQYYEKEERGRGNFPDRFSARQFPNYSSELNVNALLLGDSALYLCASSSDSYYGYTFGSGTRLTVV.

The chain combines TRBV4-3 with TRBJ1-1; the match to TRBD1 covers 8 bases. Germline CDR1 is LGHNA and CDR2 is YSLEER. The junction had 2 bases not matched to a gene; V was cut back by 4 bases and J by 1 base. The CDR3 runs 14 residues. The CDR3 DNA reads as TGCGCCAGCAGCCGGGGACAGGCGAACACTGAAGCTTTCTTT. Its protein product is CASSRGQANTEAFF.

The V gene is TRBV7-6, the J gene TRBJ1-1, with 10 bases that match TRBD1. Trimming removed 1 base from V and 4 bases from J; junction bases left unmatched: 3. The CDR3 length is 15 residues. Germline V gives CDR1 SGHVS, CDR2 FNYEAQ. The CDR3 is CASSLGQGASTEAFF. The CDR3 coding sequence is TGTGCCAGCAGCTTAGGACAGGGGGCGAGCACTGAAGCTTTCTTT.

The CDR3 here is CSAPVTGGLGYTF. DNA of the CDR3: TGCAGCGCTCCCGTGACAGGGGGGCTTGGCTACACCTTC. The chain is built from TRBV29-1 and TRBJ1-2; 9 bases fit TRBD1. CDR1 and CDR2 (germline): SQVTM, ANQGSEA. V lost 7 bases to trimming and J lost 7 bases; unmatched junction nucleotides: 10. This CDR3 region has 13 residues.

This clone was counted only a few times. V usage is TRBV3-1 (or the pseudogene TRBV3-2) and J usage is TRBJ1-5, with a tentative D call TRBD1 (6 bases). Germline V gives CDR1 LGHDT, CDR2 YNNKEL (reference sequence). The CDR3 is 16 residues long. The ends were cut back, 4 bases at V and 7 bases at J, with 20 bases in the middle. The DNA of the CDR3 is TGTGCCAGCAGCCGAAGCAGGGACATCAGGGTCCAGCCCCAGCATTTT. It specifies CASSRSRDIRVQPQHF.

CDR3 in amino acids: CASIKTGRGGPDNEQFF. CDR3 bases: TGTGCCAGCATCAAAACCGGTCGAGGGGGCCCAGACAATGAGCAGTTCTTC. The chain recombines TRBV7-9 with TRBJ2-1; 7 bases are shared with TRBD1. Germline V gene data show CDR1 as SEHNR and CDR2 as FQNEAQ (reference sequence). The V gene end was trimmed by 7 bases and the J gene end by 5 bases; junction bases not matched to a gene: 17. The CDR3 extends over 17 amino acids.

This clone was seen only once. The CDR3 bases are TGTGCCTGGGTCGGCCGGTATGGCTACACCTTC. Translating it yields CAWVGRYGYTF. V is TRBV19 and J is TRBJ1-2; D remains unclear. V gave up 11 bases and J gave up 5 bases, with 12 bases separating them. Germline V gives CDR1 LNHDA, CDR2 SQIVND (reference sequence). The CDR3 covers 11 residues.

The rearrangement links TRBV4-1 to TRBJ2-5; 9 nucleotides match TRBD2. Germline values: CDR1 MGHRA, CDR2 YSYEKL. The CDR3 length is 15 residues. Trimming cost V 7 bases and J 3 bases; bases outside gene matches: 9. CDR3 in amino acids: CASTLSTSGEETQYF. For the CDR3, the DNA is TGCGCCAGCACCCTCTCGACTAGCGGTGAAGAGACCCAGTACTTC.

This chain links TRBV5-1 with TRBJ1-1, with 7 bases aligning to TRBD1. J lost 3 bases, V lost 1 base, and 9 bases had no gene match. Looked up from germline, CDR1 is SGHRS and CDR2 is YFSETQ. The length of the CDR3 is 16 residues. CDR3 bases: TGCGCCAGCAGCTTGACTCCGAACAGGGGCGACACTGAAGCTTTCTTT. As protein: CASSLTPNRGDTEAFF.

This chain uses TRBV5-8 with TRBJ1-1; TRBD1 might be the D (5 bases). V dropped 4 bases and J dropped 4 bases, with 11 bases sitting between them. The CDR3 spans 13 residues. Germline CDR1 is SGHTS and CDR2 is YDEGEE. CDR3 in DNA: TGTGCCAGCAGCATCCTCGGGGGCACTGAAGCTTTCTTT. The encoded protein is CASSILGGTEAFF.

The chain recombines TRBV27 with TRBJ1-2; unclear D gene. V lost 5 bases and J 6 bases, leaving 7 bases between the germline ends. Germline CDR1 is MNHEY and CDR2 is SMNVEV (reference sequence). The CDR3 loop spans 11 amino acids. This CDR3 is CASSRADGYTF. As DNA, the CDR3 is TGTGCCAGCAGTCGCGCGGATGGCTACACCTTC.

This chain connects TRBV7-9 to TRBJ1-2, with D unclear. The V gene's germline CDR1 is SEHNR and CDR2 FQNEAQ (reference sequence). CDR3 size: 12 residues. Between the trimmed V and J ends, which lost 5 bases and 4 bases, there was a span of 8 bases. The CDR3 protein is CASSPLLYGYTF. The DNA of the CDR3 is TGTGCCAGCAGCCCTTTGCTCTATGGCTACACCTTC.

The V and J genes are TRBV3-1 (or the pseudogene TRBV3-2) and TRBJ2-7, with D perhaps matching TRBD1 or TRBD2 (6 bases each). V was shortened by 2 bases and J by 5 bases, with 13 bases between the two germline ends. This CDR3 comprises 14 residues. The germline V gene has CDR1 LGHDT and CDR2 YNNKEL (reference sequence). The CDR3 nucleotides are TGTGCCAGCAGCCAATTTACCGGGGGCCACGAGCAGTACTTC. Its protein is CASSQFTGGHEQYF.

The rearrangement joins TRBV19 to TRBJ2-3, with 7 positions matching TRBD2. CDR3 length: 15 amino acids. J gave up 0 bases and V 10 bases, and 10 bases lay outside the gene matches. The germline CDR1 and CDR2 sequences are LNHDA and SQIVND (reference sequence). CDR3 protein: CATGGVLYSTDTQYF. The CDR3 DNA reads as TGTGCCACTGGGGGGGTCCTCTATAGCACAGATACGCAGTATTTT.

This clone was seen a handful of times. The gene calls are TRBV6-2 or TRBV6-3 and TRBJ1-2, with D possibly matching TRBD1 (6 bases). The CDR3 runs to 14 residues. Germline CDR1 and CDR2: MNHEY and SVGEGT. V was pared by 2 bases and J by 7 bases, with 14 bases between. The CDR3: CASSYLPDRGGYTF. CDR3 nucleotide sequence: TGTGCCAGCAGTTACCTCCCGGACAGAGGTGGCTACACCTTC.

The CDR3 sequence is CASSYSLGILGVNTEAFF. CDR3 DNA sequence: TGTGCCAGCAGTTACTCCCTCGGGATATTGGGGGTGAACACTGAAGCTTTCTTT. The chain recombines TRBV6-2 or TRBV6-3 with TRBJ1-1, with D possibly being TRBD1 (5 bases). The CDR3 is 18 residues long. The germline gives CDR1 MNHEY, CDR2 SVGEGT. V lost 0 bases and J lost 0, with 17 bases in between.

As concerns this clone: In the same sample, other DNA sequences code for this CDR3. The CDR3 nucleotides read TGCGCCAGCAGCCAAGTGCAGGGGGATCAGCCCCAGCATTTT. Translating gives CASSQVQGDQPQHF. The gene calls are TRBV4-1 and TRBJ1-5; 7 bases line up with TRBD1. The length of the CDR3 is 14 residues. The trim removed 1 base at V and 5 bases at J, leaving 2 bases unmatched. CDR1 is MGHRA and CDR2 is YSYEKL in the germline V gene.